The 17 T cell receptor beta chains below all came from one sample that was sequenced in a study of T cells in localized non-small cell lung cancer. Sequencing used immunoSEQ multiplex PCR; TCRdb keeps in-frame clones, though not all of them. The sample includes more than 2,000 clones, roughly a third seen only once; the top ten take roughly 23%. This specimen was lung tumor tissue, taken before any cancer treatment. Receptors were obtained from a female donor of 60 years or more with stage I lung adenocarcinoma.

This chain links TRBV15 with TRBJ1-1; 11 nucleotides match TRBD1. Germline trimming cut 0 bases from V and 5 bases from J; bases unmatched to any gene: 8. The CDR3 extends over 17 amino acids. CDR1 and CDR2 from the germline V gene are LNHNV and YYDKDF (reference sequence). CDR3 DNA: TGTGCCACCAGCAGAGAAGGGACAGGGGGGATGAGGACTGAAGCTTTCTTT. It codes for CATSREGTGGMRTEAFF.

The V gene is TRBV29-1, the J gene TRBJ2-5, with D possibly matching TRBD1 (5 bases). V shed 1 base and J shed 5 bases, with 8 bases lying between them. This CDR3 is 12 amino acids long. Germline CDR1 is SQVTM and CDR2 is ANQGSEA. CDR3 DNA: TGCAGCGTTGAAGCTGGGGCGGAGACCCAGTACTTC. It is translated as CSVEAGAETQYF. The full variable domain, its missing parts supplied by reference TRBV29-1 and TRBJ2-5, is SAVISQKPSRDICQRGTSLTIQCQVDSQVTMMFWYRQQPGQSLTLIATANQGSEATYESGFVIDKFPISRPNLTFSTLTVSNMSPEDSSIYLCSVEAGAETQYFGPGTRLLVL.

This clone is labeled as medium-sized. This sequence joins TRBV6-8 and TRBJ2-4, with TRBD1 matching over 8 bases. The CDR3 contains 14 residues. CDR1 and CDR2 (germline): MNHGY, SAAAGT. The V gene end was trimmed by 7 bases and the J gene end by 7 bases; junction bases not matched to a gene: 9. CDR3 DNA sequence: TGTGCCAGCACCCCGGACAGGGTTATCAACATTCAGTACTTC. As protein: CASTPDRVINIQYF.

This clone has a handful of counts. The V call is TRBV6-7, the J call TRBJ1-5; possible D gene TRBD1, 5 bases. TRBV6-7 is reported as an ORF; its role is uncertain. This CDR3 contains 14 residues. The V end was cut by 0 bases, the J end by 5 bases, with 8 bases between. CDR3 nucleotides: TGTGCCAGCAGTTACTCGACAGCCGATCAGCCCCAGCATTTT. Translation: CASSYSTADQPQHF.

The V gene is TRBV11-3, the J gene TRBJ1-3, with 8 bases lining up with TRBD1. Germline V gene data show CDR1 as SGHNT and CDR2 as YENEEA. The CDR3 is 16 amino acids. J was trimmed by 0 bases and V by 5 bases; bases with no gene match: 6. The CDR3 here is CASSLTGAFSGNTIYF. CDR3 coding DNA: TGTGCCAGCAGCCTGACAGGGGCATTCTCTGGAAACACCATATATTTT.

This clone has more than one count but fewer than ten. The chain links TRBV6-8 to TRBJ2-5, with D uncertain. Germline assignment: CDR1 MNHGY and CDR2 SAAAGT. The ends were cut back, 2 bases at V and 1 base at J, with 8 bases in the middle. There are 14 residues in the CDR3. The CDR3 region has the DNA TGTGCCAGCAGTTACGGGCCATTCCAAGAGACCCAGTACTTC. It is translated as CASSYGPFQETQYF.

The chain combines TRBV11-3 with TRBJ2-3; 11 positions agree with TRBD2. The germline V gene encodes CDR1 SGHNT and CDR2 YENEEA. The CDR3 runs 15 residues. V was clipped by 2 bases and J by 6 bases; unmatched bases: 4. The CDR3 here is CASSLLSGRADTQYF. For the CDR3, the DNA is TGTGCCAGCAGCTTACTTAGCGGGAGGGCGGATACGCAGTATTTT.

There are a few counts of this clone. The chain carries TRBV9 and TRBJ2-7; possibly TRBD2 for D (6 bases). V was pared by 3 bases and J by 3 bases, with 16 bases between. CDR3 size: 15 residues. CDR1 and CDR2 (germline): SGDLS, YYNGEE. CDR3 DNA sequence: TGTGCCAGCAGCGACGGGGGTAGCCCGAGCTACGAGCAGTACTTC. Amino acid sequence: CASSDGGSPSYEQYF.

This clone was counted only a few times. The V gene is TRBV6-8, the J gene TRBJ1-1; D unclear. With 2 bases removed from V and 0 bases from J, the gap between germline ends came to 7 bases. CDR1 is MNHGY, CDR2 SAAAGT, per germline. The CDR3 consists of 14 residues. The CDR3 here is CASSYDGVNTEAFF. CDR3 sequence (DNA): TGTGCCAGCAGTTACGACGGGGTGAACACTGAAGCTTTCTTT.

This rearrangement joins TRBV19 to TRBJ1-1; unclear D gene. V was trimmed by 1 base and J by 1 base, leaving 13 bases between them. This CDR3 contains 16 residues. Germline V gene sequence: CDR1 LNHDA, CDR2 SQIVND (reference sequence). CDR3 coding DNA: TGTGCCAGTAGTATAGGAGGAGGAGCAGGGAACACTGAAGCTTTCTTT. Its translation: CASSIGGGAGNTEAFF.

The J gene is TRBJ1-1, the V gene TRBV29-1, with D tentatively TRBD1 (6 bases). V dropped 8 bases and J dropped 4 bases, with 20 bases sitting between them. The germline gives CDR1 SQVTM, CDR2 ANQGSEA. This CDR3 contains 14 residues. CDR3 nucleotide sequence: TGCAGCACCTTAAGCGGGGGAGGGGGCACTGAAGCTTTCTTT. This translates into CSTLSGGGGTEAFF. The full variable domain, its missing parts supplied by reference TRBV29-1 and TRBJ1-1, is SAVISQKPSRDICQRGTSLTIQCQVDSQVTMMFWYRQQPGQSLTLIATANQGSEATYESGFVIDKFPISRPNLTFSTLTVSNMSPEDSSIYLCSTLSGGGGTEAFFGQGTRLTVV.

There are a few counts of this clone. This chain joins TRBV6-8 and TRBJ1-1; TRBD1 might be the D (6 bases). Germline V gene lookup returns CDR1 MNHGY and CDR2 SAAAGT. Trimming shortened V by 1 base and J by 0 bases, and 6 bases separated the two germline ends. This CDR3 is 14 amino acids long. Here the CDR3 DNA reads TGTGCCAGCAGTTACTACAGGGTGAACACTGAAGCTTTCTTT. Protein: CASSYYRVNTEAFF.

J is TRBJ1-6 and V is TRBV11-3, with D tentatively TRBD1 (5 bases). Germline CDR1 reads SGHNT; CDR2 reads YENEEA. V dropped 5 bases and J dropped 11 bases, with 19 bases sitting between them. The CDR3 is 15 amino acids. The CDR3 DNA is TGTGCCAGCAGCCAGGCCCGCTCCGTGGGGGCACCCCTCCACTTT. It translates to CASSQARSVGAPLHF.

The chain couples TRBV29-1 to TRBJ1-2; 11 bases line up with TRBD1. The junction had 6 bases not matched to a gene; V was cut back by 7 bases and J by 5 bases. The CDR3 has 13 amino acids. CDR1 and CDR2 (germline): SQVTM, ANQGSEA. The CDR3 coding sequence is TGCAGCGCATGGACAGGGGGCGCTTATGGCTACACCTTC. It specifies CSAWTGGAYGYTF.

The chain is built from TRBV19 and TRBJ1-5; TRBD1 is a possible D gene (5 bases). CDR1 is LNHDA and CDR2 is SQIVND in the germline V gene (reference sequence). The germline V and J ends were trimmed by 9 bases and 0 bases, with 12 bases remaining between them. The CDR3 is 14 amino acids. This chain's CDR3 is CASGRDYSNQPQHF. CDR3 DNA: TGTGCCAGCGGCAGGGACTATAGCAATCAGCCCCAGCATTTT. Full variable domain (outside the CDR3, taken from reference TRBV19 and TRBJ1-5): DGGITQSPKYLFRKEGQNVTLSCEQNLNHDAMYWYRQDPGQGLRLIYYSQIVNDFQKGDIAEGYSVSREKKESFPLTVTSAQKNPTAFYLCASGRDYSNQPQHFGDGTRLSIL.

This clone is judged medium-sized (0.01 to 0.1%). This chain uses TRBV11-3 with TRBJ2-1, with 12 bases that match TRBD2. Germline trimming cut 0 bases from V and 9 bases from J; bases unmatched to any gene: 3. The CDR3 runs 15 residues. Germline-derived CDR1 and CDR2 are SGHNT and YENEEA. The DNA of the CDR3 is TGTGCCAGCAGCTTAGATCCGGGACTAGCGGGTGAGCAGTTCTTC. Translation gives CASSLDPGLAGEQFF.

The chain recombines TRBV30 with TRBJ1-5; 7 bases agree with TRBD1. This CDR3 is 13 amino acids long. V lost 8 bases, J lost 4 bases, and 8 bases stayed unmatched. Looked up from germline, CDR1 is GTSNPN and CDR2 is SVGIG (reference sequence). CDR3 region: CALRQGRNQPQHF. The CDR3 nucleotides are TGTGCCCTCCGACAGGGAAGGAATCAGCCCCAGCATTTT.